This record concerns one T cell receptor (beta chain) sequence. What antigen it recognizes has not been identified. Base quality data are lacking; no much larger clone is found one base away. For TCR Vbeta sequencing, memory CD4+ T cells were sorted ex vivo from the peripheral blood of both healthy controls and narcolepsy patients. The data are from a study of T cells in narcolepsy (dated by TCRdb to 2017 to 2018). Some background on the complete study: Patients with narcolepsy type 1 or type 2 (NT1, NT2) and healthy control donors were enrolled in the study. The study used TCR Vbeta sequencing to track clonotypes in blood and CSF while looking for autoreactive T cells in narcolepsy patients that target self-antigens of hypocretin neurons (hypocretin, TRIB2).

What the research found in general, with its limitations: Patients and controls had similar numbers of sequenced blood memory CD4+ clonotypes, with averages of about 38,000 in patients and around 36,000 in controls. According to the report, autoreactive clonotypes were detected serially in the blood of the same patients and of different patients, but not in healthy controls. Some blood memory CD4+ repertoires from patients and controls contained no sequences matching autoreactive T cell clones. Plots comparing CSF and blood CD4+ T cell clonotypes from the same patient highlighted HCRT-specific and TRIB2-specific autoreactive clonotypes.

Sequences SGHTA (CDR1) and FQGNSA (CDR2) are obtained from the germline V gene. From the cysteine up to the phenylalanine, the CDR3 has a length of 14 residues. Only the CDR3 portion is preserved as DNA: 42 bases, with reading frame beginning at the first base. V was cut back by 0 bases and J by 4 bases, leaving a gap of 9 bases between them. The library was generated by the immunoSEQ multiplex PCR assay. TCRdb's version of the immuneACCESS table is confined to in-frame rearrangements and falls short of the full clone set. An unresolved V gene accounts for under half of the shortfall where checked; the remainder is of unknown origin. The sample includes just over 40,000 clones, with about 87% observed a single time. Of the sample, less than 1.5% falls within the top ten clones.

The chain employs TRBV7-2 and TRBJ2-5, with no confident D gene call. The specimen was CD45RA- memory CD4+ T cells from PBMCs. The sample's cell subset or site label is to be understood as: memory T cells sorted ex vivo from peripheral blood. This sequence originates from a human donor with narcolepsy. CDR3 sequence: CASSLARPRETQYF. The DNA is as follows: TGTGCCAGCAGCTTAGCGAGGCCCCGAGAGACCCAGTACTTC.